This T cell receptor (beta chain) derives from a study of blood T cell repertoires in COVID-19. For the study at large: Material from acute and convalescent COVID-19 was sourced from the United States, Italy and Spain.

The table lists this clone with a few counts. Germline assignment: CDR1 LGHDT and CDR2 YNNKEL (reference sequence). The V end lost 3 bases, the J end lost 0 bases, and 5 bases lay between the germline ends. The length of the CDR3 is 13 residues. Per the study methods: Estimation of nucleated cell counts was performed using reference gene primer amplification. Produced via immunoSEQ multiplex PCR; TCRdb's table is partial and in-frame only. Clone size and the V and J calls come from that table; the DNA yielded D and trimming. The data contain 150,000 to 200,000 clones, roughly 79% of them singletons. The TCR comes from a woman between 40 and 50 years old with COVID-19, enrolled during active disease. The V gene is TRBV3-1 (or the pseudogene TRBV3-2), the J gene TRBJ1-1; D is unclear. The sequenced sample consisted of peripheral blood. CDR3 nucleotides: TGTGCCAGCAGCCAGTTCATGAACACTGAAGCTTTCTTT. Its translation is CASSQFMNTEAFF.